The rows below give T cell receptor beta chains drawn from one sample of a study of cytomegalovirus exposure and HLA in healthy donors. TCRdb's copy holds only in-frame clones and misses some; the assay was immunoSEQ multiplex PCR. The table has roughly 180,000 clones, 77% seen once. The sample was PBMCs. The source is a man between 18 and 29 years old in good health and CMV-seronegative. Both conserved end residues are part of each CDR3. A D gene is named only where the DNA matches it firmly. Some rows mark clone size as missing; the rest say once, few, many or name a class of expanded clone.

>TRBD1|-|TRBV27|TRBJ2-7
CASSLGTGGFEQYF
TGTGCCAGCAGTTTAGGGACAGGGGGCTTCGAGCAGTACTTC
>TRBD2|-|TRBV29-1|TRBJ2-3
CSVEGGLAGSTDTQYF
TGCAGCGTTGAAGGTGGGCTAGCGGGTAGCACAGATACGCAGTATTTT
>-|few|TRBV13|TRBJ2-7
CASSGSSYEQYF
TGTGCCAGCAGCGGCAGCTCCTACGAGCAGTACTTC
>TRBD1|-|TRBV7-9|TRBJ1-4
CSSSLGQGVEKLFF
TGTTCCAGCAGCTTGGGGCAGGGGGTTGAAAAACTGTTTTTT
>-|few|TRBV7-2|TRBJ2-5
CASSLGSATRQTQYF
TGTGCCAGCAGCTTAGGGTCGGCTACCAGGCAGACCCAGTACTTC
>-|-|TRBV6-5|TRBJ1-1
CASSYSPGGSTEAFF
TGTGCCAGCAGTTACTCGCCCGGGGGTAGCACTGAAGCTTTCTTT
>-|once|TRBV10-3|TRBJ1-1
CAISELGDSKAFF
TGTGCCATCAGTGAGTTAGGGGATTCAAAAGCTTTCTTT
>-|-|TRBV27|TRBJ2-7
CASSPTVLALDFSYEQYF
TGTGCCAGCAGTCCTACAGTCCTAGCCCTTGACTTCTCCTACGAGCAGTACTTC
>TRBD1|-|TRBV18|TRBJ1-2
CASSPDRGANYGYTF
TGTGCCAGCTCACCAGACAGGGGTGCTAACTATGGCTACACCTTC
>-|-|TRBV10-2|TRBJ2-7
CASSERGGGQYF
TGCGCCAGCAGTGAAAGAGGCGGCGGGCAGTACTTC
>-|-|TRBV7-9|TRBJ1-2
CASSLSGGNYGYTF
TGTGCCAGTAGCTTATCGGGGGGGAACTATGGCTACACCTTC
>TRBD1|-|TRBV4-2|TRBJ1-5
CASSQEQGAVQPQHF
TGTGCCAGCAGCCAAGAACAGGGGGCTGTTCAGCCCCAGCATTTT
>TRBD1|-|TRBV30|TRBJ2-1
CAWDRGSARCGQFF
TGTGCCTGGGACAGGGGGTCAGCCCGCTGTGGACAGTTCTTC
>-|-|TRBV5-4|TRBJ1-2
CASSLVAGNYGYTF
TGTGCCAGCAGCTTGGTGGCAGGCAACTATGGCTACACCTTC
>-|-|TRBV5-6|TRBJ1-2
CASSRGQLNYGYTF
TGTGCCAGCAGCAGGGGTCAACTCAACTATGGCTACACCTTC
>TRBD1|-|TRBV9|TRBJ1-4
CASSLRTGGGEKLFF
TGTGCCAGCAGCTTACGGACAGGGGGTGGGGAAAAACTGTTTTTT
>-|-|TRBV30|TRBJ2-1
CAWKLGRDSYNEQFF
TGTGCCTGGAAACTCGGGAGAGACTCCTACAATGAGCAGTTCTTC
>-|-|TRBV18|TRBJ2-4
CASSPEGTAKNIQYF
TGTGCCAGCTCACCGGAGGGCACGGCCAAAAACATTCAGTACTTC
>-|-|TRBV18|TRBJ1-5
CASSADISNQPQHF
TGTGCCAGCTCCGCGGACATTAGCAATCAGCCCCAGCATTTT
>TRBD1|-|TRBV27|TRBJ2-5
CASSSRDRVKEQYF
TGTGCCAGCAGCTCACGGGACAGGGTTAAAGAGCAGTACTTC
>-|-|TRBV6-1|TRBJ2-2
CASGVTRNTGELFF
TGTGCCAGCGGGGTTACTAGGAACACCGGGGAGCTGTTTTTT
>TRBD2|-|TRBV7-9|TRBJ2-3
CASSYREAGTDTQYF
TGTGCCAGCAGCTATCGGGAGGCGGGCACAGATACGCAGTATTTT
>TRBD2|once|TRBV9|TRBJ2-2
CASSDTGLAGGTNTGELFF
TGTGCCAGCAGCGATACGGGACTAGCGGGGGGGACGAACACCGGGGAGCTGTTTTTT
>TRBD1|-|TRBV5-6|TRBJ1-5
CASSLRTGGAQPQHF
TGTGCCAGCAGCTTGCGGACAGGGGGTGCTCAGCCCCAGCATTTT
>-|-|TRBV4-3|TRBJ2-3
CASSLAGGRTDTQYF
TGCGCCAGCAGCCTAGCTGGAGGCCGCACAGATACGCAGTATTTT
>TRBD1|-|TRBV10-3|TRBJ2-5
CAISESSGGPQETQYF
TGTGCCATCAGTGAGTCGTCAGGGGGCCCCCAAGAGACCCAGTACTTC
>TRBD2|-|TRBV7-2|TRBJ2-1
CASSSASGKHTYNEQFF
TGTGCCAGCAGCTCGGCTAGCGGGAAACACACCTACAATGAGCAGTTCTTC
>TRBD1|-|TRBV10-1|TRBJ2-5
CASSTHGQGVGEETQYF
TGCGCCAGCTCTACCCATGGACAGGGAGTTGGAGAAGAGACCCAGTACTTC
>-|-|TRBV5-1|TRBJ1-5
CASGTGGVQPQHF
TGCGCCAGCGGAACGGGCGGGGTTCAGCCCCAGCATTTT
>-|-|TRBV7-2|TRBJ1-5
CASSLASYSNQPQHF
TGTGCCAGCAGCTTAGCCTCGTATAGCAATCAGCCCCAGCATTTT
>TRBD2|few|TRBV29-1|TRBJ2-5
CSVVPSGVQETQYF
TGCAGCGTTGTTCCTAGCGGGGTACAAGAGACCCAGTACTTC
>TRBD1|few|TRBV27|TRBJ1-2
CASSLSQGADGYTF
TGTGCCAGCAGTTTATCCCAGGGGGCGGATGGCTACACCTTC
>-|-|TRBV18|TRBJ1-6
CASSPPIRNSPLHF
TGTGCCAGCTCACCACCCATCCGGAATTCACCCCTCCACTTT
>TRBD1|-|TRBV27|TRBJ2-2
CATSRRQGYTGELFF
TGTGCCACCTCCCGAAGACAGGGGTACACCGGGGAGCTGTTTTTT
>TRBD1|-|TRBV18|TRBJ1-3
CASSLGQGPGNTIYF
TGTGCCAGCTCACTCGGACAGGGTCCTGGAAACACCATATATTTT
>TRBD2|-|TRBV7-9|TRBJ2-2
CASSFPSGGTGELFF
TGTGCCAGCAGCTTCCCTAGCGGAGGGACCGGGGAGCTGTTTTTT
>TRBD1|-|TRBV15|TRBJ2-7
CATSLDRSYEQYF
TGTGCCACCAGTTTGGACAGGAGCTACGAGCAGTACTTC
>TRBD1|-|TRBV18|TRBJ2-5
CASSPGQGKETQYF
TGTGCCAGCTCACCCGGACAGGGTAAAGAGACCCAGTACTTC
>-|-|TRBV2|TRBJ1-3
CASSGPGLSSGNTIYF
TGTGCCAGCAGTGGCCCGGGACTGTCCTCTGGAAACACCATATATTTT
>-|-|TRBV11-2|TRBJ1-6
CASSLVKSSYNSPLHF
TGTGCCAGCAGCTTAGTAAAGAGCTCCTATAATTCACCCCTCCACTTT
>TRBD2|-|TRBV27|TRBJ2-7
CASSPSSGESSYEQYF
TGTGCCAGCAGTCCATCTAGCGGGGAGAGCTCCTACGAGCAGTACTTC
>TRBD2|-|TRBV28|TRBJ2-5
CASSFFPSGGNTQYF
TGTGCCAGCAGTTTCTTTCCTAGCGGGGGGAACACCCAGTACTTC
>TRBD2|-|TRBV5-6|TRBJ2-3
CASSVSSGNTDTQYF
TGTGCCAGCAGCGTGTCTAGCGGGAACACAGATACGCAGTATTTT
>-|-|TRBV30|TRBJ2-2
CAWTSSNTGELFF
TGTGCCTGGACGTCTAGCAACACCGGGGAGCTGTTTTTT
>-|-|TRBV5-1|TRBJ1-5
CASSLQGGNQPQHF
TGCGCCAGCAGCTTGCAAGGGGGCAATCAGCCCCAGCATTTT
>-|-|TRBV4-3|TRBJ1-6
CASSRAFNRDEPLHF
TGCGCCAGCAGCCGAGCTTTTAACAGGGACGAACCCCTCCACTTT
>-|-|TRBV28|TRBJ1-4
CASSLGGTLNEKLFF
TGTGCCAGCAGTTTAGGCGGGACCCTTAATGAAAAACTGTTTTTT
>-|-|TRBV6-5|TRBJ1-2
CASSYSDSFNYGYTF
TGTGCCAGCAGTTACTCTGACAGTTTCAACTATGGCTACACCTTC
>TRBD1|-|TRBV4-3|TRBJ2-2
CASSTGQVNTGELFF
TGCGCCAGCAGCACCGGACAGGTGAACACCGGGGAGCTGTTTTTT
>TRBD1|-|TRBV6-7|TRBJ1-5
CASSDKLTRQGQEALSNQPQHF
TGTGCCAGCAGCGATAAATTAACTAGACAGGGTCAGGAGGCCTTAAGCAATCAGCCCCAGCATTTT
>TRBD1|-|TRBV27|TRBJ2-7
CASSPRDRGPYEQYF
TGTGCCAGCAGTCCCCGGGACAGGGGACCCTACGAGCAGTACTTC
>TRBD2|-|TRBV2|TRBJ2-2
CASSEERGLTGELFF
TGTGCCAGCAGTGAAGAGCGGGGTCTCACCGGGGAGCTGTTTTTT
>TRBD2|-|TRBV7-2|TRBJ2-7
CASSPKREMTYEQYF
TGTGCCAGCAGCCCGAAGCGGGAGATGACCTACGAGCAGTACTTC